This T cell receptor (beta chain) was identified during a study of beta chain features in type 1 diabetes. Broader study findings: Whether HLA type influences TCRB rearrangement remained unresolved here.

For this clone: The antigen is unknown. Distinct nucleotide sequences in the sample also encode this CDR3.

Trimming took off 7 bases at V and 4 bases at J, with 11 bases between the two ends. This CDR3 is 12 amino acids long. In germline, CDR1 is SQVTM, CDR2 ANQGSEA. Sequenced material consisted of expressed TCRB transcripts (all of the isolated RNA was reverse transcribed). Method: immunoSEQ multiplex PCR; TCRdb's copy keeps in-frame clones and lacks some. Among under 400,000 clones listed, approximately 12% were seen once. The genes are TRBV29-1 and TRBJ2-1, with D perhaps matching TRBD2 (6 bases). The material sequenced was naive CD4+ T cells from blood. This TCR was recovered from a man between 18 and 35 years old in good health. CDR3 DNA: TGCAGCGGCCGGGACTCTTACAATGAGCAGTTCTTC. Amino acid sequence: CSGRDSYNEQFF.